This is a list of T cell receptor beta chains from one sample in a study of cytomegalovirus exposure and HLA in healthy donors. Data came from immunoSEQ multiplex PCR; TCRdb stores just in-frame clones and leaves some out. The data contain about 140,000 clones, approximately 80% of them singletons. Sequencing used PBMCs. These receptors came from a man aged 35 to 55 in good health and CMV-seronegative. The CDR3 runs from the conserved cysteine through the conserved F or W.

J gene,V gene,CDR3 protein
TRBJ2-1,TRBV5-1,CASSLARLAGERGNEQFF
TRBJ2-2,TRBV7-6,CASSAGSETGELFF
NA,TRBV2,CASCRGRDSYEQYF
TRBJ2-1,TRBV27,CASSQSRDNEQFF
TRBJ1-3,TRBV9,CASSVTGTSGNTIYF
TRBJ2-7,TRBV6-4,CASPQGQDSYEQYF
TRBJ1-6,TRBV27,CASRNQTVSSYNSPLHF
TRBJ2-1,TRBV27,CASSLRGASYNEQFF
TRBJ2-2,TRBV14,CASSPTEGDVTGELFF
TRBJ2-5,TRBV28,CASRASGDQETQYF
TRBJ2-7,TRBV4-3,CASSQEGDGGASYEQYF
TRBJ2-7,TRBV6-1,CASIPGLAGGEQYF
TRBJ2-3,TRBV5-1,CASSLFPGREITDTQYF
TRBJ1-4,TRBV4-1,CASSQERGIKTNEKLFF
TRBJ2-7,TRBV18,CASSPQEMVGGPYEQYF
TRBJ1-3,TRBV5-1,CASSTLGHESSGNTIYF
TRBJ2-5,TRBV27,CASSLIGQGLRETQYF
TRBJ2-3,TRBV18,CASSLRLADLQDTQYF
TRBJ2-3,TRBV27,CASKWAGGGPDTQYF
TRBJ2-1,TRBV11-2,CASSLDWLADYNEQFF